The present entry profiles one TCR beta chain with its context. What it binds is unknown. The data were taken from a study of Graves' ophthalmopathy and Graves' hyperthyroidism. Study-level points and caveats: Most thyroid clonotypes with frequency above 0.001 were detected in blood too.

A follow-up of 18 months without ophthalmopathy meant that hyperthyroidism was stable. Newly diagnosed, the hyperthyroidism patients had under 2 months' duration and were aged 18 to 65. As the starting material, roughly 10 ml of fresh peripheral blood yielded the PBMCs. TCR beta CDR3 amplification used RNA transcripts. RT-PCR was first run with HTBI primers, then multiplex PCR in a second round. TCRdb passed the multiplex PCR reads through MiXCR, listing each CDR3 protein once. The repertoire holds about 380,000 distinct CDR3 sequences, 15% seen once, with around 7% in the top ten. Trimming left V 4 bases short and J 9 bases short, with 8 bases between. Germline CDR1 is KGHDR and CDR2 is SFDVKD. The CDR3 runs 11 residues.

The sequence was collected from a woman younger than 35 with stable Graves' hyperthyroidism. Sequencing was carried out using peripheral blood. The chain employs TRBV24-1 and TRBJ1-1, with D unclear. The CDR3 DNA follows: TGTGCCACCAGTGAGGGGATTCAAGCTTTCTTT. This sequence encodes CATSEGIQAFF.